The rows below give T cell receptor beta chains drawn from one sample of a study of cytomegalovirus exposure and HLA in healthy donors. Libraries were prepared by immunoSEQ multiplex PCR; TCRdb keeps only in-frame clonotypes and omits some of them. The data hold about 130,000 clones, with roughly 87% observed a single time. The specimen was PBMCs. These receptor sequences come from a woman between 18 and 30 years old in good health and CMV-seronegative. Both conserved end residues are part of each CDR3. Fields, in order: D gene, J gene, clone size, V gene, CDR3 protein, CDR3 DNA. D genes are given only for firm matches. The size field is filled for only some rows; it gives once, few, many or a size class.

TRBD2 TRBJ2-2 - TRBV6-5 CASRPAGGPRELFF TGTGCCAGCAGACCAGCGGGGGGGCCCCGGGAGCTGTTTTTT
- TRBJ1-4 - TRBV7-9 CASSLVAGSEKLFF TGTGCCAGCAGCTTGGTGGCGGGTTCAGAAAAACTGTTTTTT
TRBD2 TRBJ2-1 - TRBV25-1 CATTRGGGGYNEQFF TGTGCCACCACTCGCGGTGGCGGGGGTTACAATGAGCAGTTCTTC
- TRBJ1-4 - TRBV6-1 CASTIGQHNEKLFF TGTGCCAGCACTATTGGACAGCATAATGAAAAACTGTTTTTT
- TRBJ2-2 - TRBV5-1 CASSLAGRATGELFF TGCGCCAGCAGCTTGGCCGGCAGGGCAACCGGGGAGCTGTTTTTT
- TRBJ1-1 - TRBV10-2 CASSESDRRAFF TGCGCCAGCAGTGAATCGGACAGAAGAGCTTTCTTT
TRBD1 TRBJ1-2 - TRBV2 CASSSGQAPISTYGYTF TGTGCCAGCAGTTCGGGACAGGCCCCAATCAGTACCTATGGCTACACCTTC
- TRBJ2-3 - TRBV25-1 CASSELLPRDTQYF TGTGCCAGCAGTGAATTGCTACCGAGGGATACGCAGTATTTT
- TRBJ2-4 - TRBV18 CASSQTAGREINIQYF TGTGCCAGCTCACAAACCGCGGGACGGGAGATAAACATTCAGTACTTC
TRBD2 TRBJ2-7 - TRBV5-1 CASSFNPWRGGDEQYF TGCGCCAGCAGCTTTAACCCATGGCGGGGGGGTGACGAGCAGTACTTC
- TRBJ2-7 - TRBV28 CASSRVREQYF TGTGCCAGCTCCAGGGTACGGGAGCAGTACTTC
TRBD1 TRBJ1-3 - TRBV18 CASSQSTGVSGNTIYF TGTGCCAGCTCGCAATCGACAGGGGTTAGCGGAAACACCATATATTTT
- TRBJ2-5 once TRBV9 CASSARETQYF TGTGCCAGCAGCGCCCGGGAGACCCAGTACTTC
TRBD1 TRBJ1-6 - TRBV14 CASRPGTGGSPLHF TGTGCCAGCAGACCCGGGACAGGGGGTTCACCCCTCCACTTT
- TRBJ1-1 - TRBV6-6 CASTIRSGGTEAFF TGTGCCAGCACCATACGCTCGGGGGGCACTGAAGCTTTCTTT
- TRBJ1-3 - TRBV5-1 CASSFHSQGAGNTIYF TGCGCCAGCAGCTTTCACTCACAGGGTGCTGGAAACACCATATATTTT
- TRBJ1-4 - TRBV7-9 CASSPGQTKIEKLFF TGTGCCAGCAGCCCCGGCCAGACTAAGATCGAAAAACTGTTTTTT
- TRBJ1-2 - TRBV5-4 CASSLDEYGYTF TGTGCCAGCAGCTTGGACGAGTATGGCTACACCTTC
- TRBJ1-5 - TRBV28 CASGFGVRGNQPQHF TGTGCCAGCGGGTTCGGCGTTCGGGGCAATCAGCCCCAGCATTTT
- TRBJ1-4 - TRBV4-1 CASSRTTQGSVVVLFF TGCGCCAGCAGCCGTACAACCCAGGGGTCGGTGGTAGTACTGTTTTTT
- TRBJ1-1 - TRBV6-6 CASSYWSGVNTEAFF TGTGCCAGCAGTTACTGGAGCGGAGTCAACACTGAAGCTTTCTTT
TRBD2 TRBJ2-5 few TRBV27 CASSPLLVAGEETQYF TGTGCCAGCAGTCCCCTCTTGGTAGCGGGGGAAGAGACCCAGTACTTC
- TRBJ1-6 - TRBV2 CASSDGYSPLHF TGTGCCAGCAGTGACGGGTATTCACCCCTCCACTTT
TRBD2 TRBJ2-3 - TRBV6-5 CASSWLAGAFDTQYF TGTGCCAGCAGTTGGCTAGCGGGGGCCTTCGATACGCAGTATTTT
- TRBJ2-7 - TRBV2 CASSEDGESSIYEQYF TGTGCCAGCAGTGAGGACGGGGAGAGCTCTATCTACGAGCAGTACTTC
TRBD1 TRBJ2-7 - TRBV15 CATAGGKAYEQYF TGTGCCACCGCAGGGGGAAAGGCCTACGAGCAGTACTTC
TRBD2 TRBJ2-1 - TRBV5-4 CASSLGRTSTFF TGTGCCAGCAGCTTGGGTCGGACTAGCACGTTCTTC
- TRBJ1-1 - TRBV19 CASSIGEGRTEAFF TGTGCCAGTAGTATAGGGGAGGGGAGGACTGAAGCTTTCTTT
TRBD2 TRBJ2-1 - TRBV5-1 CASSSLAGGQNEQFF TGCGCCAGCAGCTCACTAGCGGGGGGGCAGAATGAGCAGTTCTTC
TRBD2 TRBJ2-5 - TRBV5-1 CASSSLPGLKETQYF TGCGCCAGCAGCTCCCTACCGGGACTAAAAGAGACCCAGTACTTC
- TRBJ1-3 - TRBV2 CASSRRTGKGNTIYF TGTGCCAGCAGCCGCCGAACAGGGAAAGGAAACACCATATATTTT
- TRBJ2-2 - TRBV6-1 CASSRGDSNTGELFF TGTGCCAGCAGCCGCGGGGACAGCAACACCGGGGAGCTGTTTTTT
- TRBJ1-1 once TRBV18 CASSPITVLNTEAFF TGTGCCAGCTCACCAATTACAGTTTTGAACACTGAAGCTTTCTTT
- TRBJ2-3 - TRBV9 CASSVRPLLPTDTQYF TGTGCCAGCAGCGTCCGTCCCCTACTACCTACAGATACGCAGTATTTT
TRBD1 TRBJ2-7 - TRBV18 CASFNRQGGDEQYF TGTGCCAGCTTCAACCGACAGGGCGGCGACGAGCAGTACTTC
TRBD1 TRBJ1-4 - TRBV4-1 CASSQAGQGATNEKLFF TGCGCCAGCAGCCAAGCTGGACAGGGGGCAACTAATGAAAAACTGTTTTTT
TRBD1 TRBJ2-6 - TRBV5-1 CASSLYPQQGSGANVLTF TGCGCCAGCAGCTTGTATCCTCAACAGGGGTCTGGGGCCAACGTCCTGACTTTC
TRBD2 TRBJ2-1 - TRBV19 CASRRSGGINEQFF TGTGCCAGTAGAAGAAGCGGGGGAATAAATGAGCAGTTCTTC
- TRBJ2-6 - TRBV5-1 CASALQGSNNVLTF TGCGCCAGCGCTCTGCAGGGGTCGAACAACGTCCTGACTTTC
- TRBJ1-5 - TRBV19 CASSQGRNQPQHF TGTGCCAGTTCACAGGGTCGGAATCAGCCCCAGCATTTT
TRBD1 TRBJ1-3 - TRBV18 CASSPGTGFGNTIYF TGTGCCAGCTCACCAGGGACAGGCTTTGGAAACACCATATATTTT
- TRBJ1-1 - TRBV19 CASNSRRELGTEAFF TGTGCCAGTAATTCCAGACGGGAATTGGGCACTGAAGCTTTCTTT
- TRBJ1-1 - TRBV19 CASSYGGEYTEAFF TGTGCCAGTAGTTACGGGGGGGAATACACTGAAGCTTTCTTT
TRBD1 TRBJ2-1 - TRBV5-1 CASTSDRDPYNEQFF TGCGCCAGCACCTCGGACAGGGATCCCTACAATGAGCAGTTCTTC
- TRBJ1-4 - TRBV10-3 CAISGSQAHEKLFF TGTGCCATCTCGGGGTCCCAAGCTCATGAAAAACTGTTTTTT
- TRBJ2-1 once TRBV19 CASRLQGIHEQFF TGTGCCAGTAGGCTACAGGGAATACATGAGCAGTTCTTC
- TRBJ2-3 - TRBV6-5 CASSYGMGRGHRTQYF TGTGCCAGCAGTTACGGAATGGGGCGGGGCCATAGGACGCAGTATTTT
- TRBJ2-5 - TRBV2 CASSEVGGETQYF TGTGCCAGCAGTGAGGTGGGAGGAGAGACCCAGTACTTC
TRBD1 TRBJ2-2 - TRBV5-4 CASSQGQGGTGELFF TGTGCCAGCAGCCAGGGACAGGGCGGGACCGGGGAGCTGTTTTTT